The 26 T cell receptor beta chains in this list originate from one sample, sequenced in a study of early T cells in non-severe SARS-CoV-2 infection (dated by TCRdb to 2020 to 2022). The library was made by 5' RACE. Sequenced using a NextSeq 500. TCRdb reprocessing: public reads trimmed at Q25 with fastp, clones called with MiXCR, in-frame beta chains kept. Each record represents a unique CDR3 protein, reported with the most common genes and DNA among its rows. This sample has around 70,000 distinct CDR3 sequences in its table, and 9% to 15% of those were observed once. Approximately 4.9% of the sample goes to the ten largest clones. Source material: whole blood. All receptors come from an adult who was a healthcare worker with PCR-confirmed SARS-CoV-2 infection or an uninfected control (not recorded which).

In regard to this clonotype: Just one base apart from a much larger clone, this may be a read error. This rearrangement joins TRBV27 to TRBJ2-7; TRBD2 matches 10 bases. Per germline, CDR1 MNHEY and CDR2 SMNVEV (reference sequence). The CDR3 runs to 15 residues. Trimming took 4 bases from V and 4 from J; bases not matched to a gene: 7. The CDR3: CASSSSGLATYEQYF. In DNA form, the CDR3 reads TGTGCCAGCAGTTCATCGGGACTAGCGACTTACGAGCAGTACTTC.

This clonotype has just a few counts. The chain uses TRBV6-1 and TRBJ2-2; 12 positions agree with TRBD1. Germline V CDR1 and CDR2: MNHNS, SASEGT. V trimming: 6 bases; J trimming: 5 bases; junction bases outside the gene matches: 4. The CDR3 length is 15 residues. The CDR3: CASSRGQGATGELFF. The DNA of the CDR3 is TGTGCCAGCAGCAGGGGACAGGGGGCTACCGGGGAGCTGTTTTTT.

This clonotype was counted ten times or more. The rearrangement uses TRBV29-1 and TRBJ1-2; no clear D gene. The CDR3 loop spans 14 amino acids. V lost 1 base and J lost 2, with 11 bases in between. Germline CDR1 is SQVTM and CDR2 is ANQGSEA. CDR3 sequence: CSVEAIRANYGYTF. In DNA, the CDR3 is TGCAGCGTTGAAGCCATTAGAGCAAACTATGGCTACACCTTC.

The CDR3 DNA is TGTGCCAGCAGTCCGGGACAGGTATCCTACGAGCAGTACTTC. Encoded protein: CASSPGQVSYEQYF. The genes are TRBV2 and TRBJ2-7, with TRBD1 matching over 8 bases. The CDR3 spans 14 residues. Germline V gene lookup returns CDR1 SNHLY and CDR2 FYNNEI. After removal of 5 bases from V and 1 base from J, the junction contained 4 bases not matched to a gene.

The J gene is TRBJ2-7, the V gene TRBV5-4; the D call may be TRBD1 or TRBD2 (6 bases each). The V end was cut by 2 bases, the J end by 1 base, with 19 bases between. The CDR3 contains 17 residues. Germline values: CDR1 SGHNT, CDR2 YYREEE (reference sequence). CDR3 nucleotides: TGTGCCAGCAGCTTATGGAAGGGGGGCCCCCGATCCTACGAGCAGTACTTC. It codes for CASSLWKGGPRSYEQYF. The whole variable domain, remainder taken from reference TRBV5-4 and TRBJ2-7, is ETGVTQSPTHLIKTRGQQVTLRCSSQSGHNTVSWYQQALGQGPQFIFQYYREEENGRGNFPPRFSGLQFPNYSSELNVNALELDDSALYLCASSLWKGGPRSYEQYFGPGTRLTVT.

This chain joins TRBV7-9 and TRBJ1-2; no clear D gene. CDR3 length: 11 residues. The V gene lost 5 bases and the J gene lost 2 bases, with 3 bases spanning the gap. From germline, CDR1 is SEHNR and CDR2 FQNEAQ (reference sequence). In nucleotides, the CDR3 is TGTGCCAGCAGCATGAACTATGGCTACACCTTC. Amino acid sequence: CASSMNYGYTF.

The rearrangement joins TRBV29-1 to TRBJ1-5; TRBD1 matches at 7 bases. The V gene's germline CDR1 is SQVTM and CDR2 ANQGSEA. There are 12 residues in the CDR3. J lost 3 bases, V lost 6 bases, and 2 bases had no gene match. CDR3 sequence: CSVGQVNQPQHF. The CDR3 bases are TGCAGCGTCGGACAGGTCAATCAGCCCCAGCATTTT.

A few counts support this clonotype. The chain is built from TRBV7-3 and TRBJ1-6; D is perhaps TRBD1 (6 bases). The ends were cut back, 2 bases at V and 10 bases at J, with 12 bases in the middle. This CDR3 spans 14 amino acids. Germline lookup yields CDR1 SGHTA and CDR2 FQGTGA. The CDR3 nucleotides read TGTGCCAGCAGCTTAGGGGGCCTTGAGTCACCCCTCCACTTT. Amino acid sequence: CASSLGGLESPLHF. Based on the CDR3 plus reference TRBV7-3 and TRBJ1-6, the full variable domain is GAGVSQTPSNKVTEKGKYVELRCDPISGHTALYWYRQSLGQGPEFLIYFQGTGAADDSGLPNDRFFAVRPEGSVSTLKIQRTERGDSAVYLCASSLGGLESPLHFGNGTRLTVT.

The chain links TRBV15 to TRBJ1-1, with no clear D. V lost 0 bases to trimming and J lost 0 bases, with 17 bases between them. This CDR3 has 18 residues. Germline V gene sequence: CDR1 LNHNV, CDR2 YYDKDF (reference sequence). CDR3 DNA sequence: TGTGCCACCAGCAGAGAGTCTCAAGGGATCGCATTGAACACTGAAGCTTTCTTT. Amino acid sequence: CATSRESQGIALNTEAFF.

This clonotype was observed many times. The rearrangement joins TRBV5-1 to TRBJ2-7, with a tentative D call TRBD1 (6 bases). Germline V gene lookup returns CDR1 SGHRS and CDR2 YFSETQ. V was shortened by 4 bases and J by 4 bases, with 24 bases between the two germline ends. The CDR3 has 17 amino acids. The CDR3 nucleotides are TGCGCCAGCAGCGGGCTAATACCGGGACACAACCTATACGAGCAGTACTTC. Encoded protein: CASSGLIPGHNLYEQYF.

This clonotype has just a few counts. The J gene is TRBJ2-6, the V gene TRBV4-2; D is perhaps TRBD2 (6 bases). Trimming took 0 bases from V and 1 from J, leaving 10 bases between them. The CDR3 is 17 residues long. Per the germline V gene, CDR1 is LGHNA and CDR2 is YNFKEQ. CDR3 loop: CASSQDLRGSGANVLTF. The CDR3 bases are TGTGCCAGCAGCCAAGATCTTCGGGGGTCTGGGGCCAACGTCCTGACTTTC.

This chain links TRBV27 with TRBJ2-2, with a possible D match to TRBD1 (6 bases). Germline V gene data show CDR1 as MNHEY and CDR2 as SMNVEV (reference sequence). The CDR3 is 15 amino acids. V lost 8 bases, J lost 5 bases, and 18 bases lay in between. This CDR3 is CASRRGRGSTGELFF. The CDR3 DNA reads as TGTGCCAGCCGTCGGGGCAGGGGATCAACCGGGGAGCTGTTTTTT.

This clonotype was recorded a few times. The rearrangement links TRBV12-3 or TRBV12-4 to TRBJ2-5; D not resolved. CDR3 length equals 14 residues. V lost 5 bases, J lost 5 bases, and 15 bases lay in between. The CDR3 spells CASSLIGFLETQYF. CDR3 in DNA: TGTGCCAGCAGTCTCATAGGGTTTTTGGAGACCCAGTACTTC.

The J gene is TRBJ2-1, the V gene TRBV7-3; no reliable D call. The germline CDR1 and CDR2 sequences are SGHTA and FQGTGA. This CDR3 is 13 amino acids long. The V end was cut by 3 bases, the J end by 6 bases, with 9 bases between. CDR3 sequence: CASSFNWGNEQFF. The CDR3 DNA follows: TGTGCCAGCAGCTTCAACTGGGGCAATGAGCAGTTCTTC.

This clonotype was recorded at least ten times. The J gene is TRBJ1-5, the V gene TRBV5-1; possible D gene TRBD1, 6 bases. The ends were cut back, 4 bases at V and 4 bases at J, with 15 bases in the middle. The CDR3 totals 15 residues. From germline, CDR1 is SGHRS and CDR2 YFSETQ. CDR3 coding DNA: TGCGCCAGCAGCCCCGATGGGGGGCTAAATCAGCCCCAGCATTTT. Translation gives CASSPDGGLNQPQHF.

This clonotype has a handful of counts. V gene TRBV30 combines with J gene TRBJ2-3, with no clear D. The CDR3 spans 11 residues. Trimming took 2 bases from V and 6 from J, leaving 6 bases between them. The germline gives CDR1 GTSNPN, CDR2 SVGIG (reference sequence). The CDR3 region is CAWSHPDTQYF. As DNA, the CDR3 is TGTGCCTGGAGTCACCCGGATACGCAGTATTTT.

This clonotype came up a few times. The CDR3 DNA reads as TGTGCCAGCAGCTTAGAAGGGTCGTCGTCTGGGGCCAACGTCCTGACTTTC. It yields the protein CASSLEGSSSGANVLTF. The chain links TRBV7-2 to TRBJ2-6; no definite D call. Trimming took off 1 base at V and 1 base at J, with 11 bases between the two ends. This CDR3 is built from 17 residues. Germline CDR1 and CDR2: SGHTA and FQGNSA.

For the CDR3, the DNA is TGCAGCGTTAGGGTTTTGGGGCCGAACACTGAAGCTTTCTTT. Its translation is CSVRVLGPNTEAFF. The chain recombines TRBV29-1 with TRBJ1-1; maybe TRBD1 (5 bases). Trimming removed 5 bases at V and 1 base at J, with 14 bases between. The CDR3 is 14 amino acids. Looked up from germline, CDR1 is SQVTM and CDR2 is ANQGSEA.

The chain recombines TRBV12-3 or TRBV12-4 with TRBJ2-1, with D possibly called TRBD1 or TRBD2 (5 bases each). This CDR3 has 15 amino acids. Trimming stripped 7 bases from V and 4 bases from J, with 17 bases between. CDR3: CASILGDGQYNEQFF. The CDR3 DNA sequence: TGTGCCAGCATCTTGGGGGACGGCCAGTACAATGAGCAGTTCTTC.

The chain recombines TRBV3-1 with TRBJ2-1, with TRBD2 matching over 9 bases. The CDR3 length is 16 residues. With 4 bases clipped from V and 1 base from J, the junction kept 5 bases outside the gene matches. In germline, CDR1 is LGHDT, CDR2 YNNKEL (reference sequence). CDR3 loop: CASSLRTSVSYNEQFF. The CDR3 DNA reads TGTGCCAGCAGCCTCCGGACTAGCGTATCCTACAATGAGCAGTTCTTC.

This clonotype was found many times. The chain recombines TRBV7-9 with TRBJ2-3; weak D call: TRBD2 (6 bases). The V end was cut by 5 bases, the J end by 8 bases, with 17 bases between. In germline, CDR1 is SEHNR, CDR2 FQNEAQ (reference sequence). The CDR3 has 14 residues. CDR3 bases: TGTGCCAGCAGCCAGGAGAAGGTGGGAGGTACGCAGTATTTT. Its protein product is CASSQEKVGGTQYF.

This rearrangement joins TRBV7-9 to TRBJ2-7; a weak D match, TRBD2 (5 bases). The V gene lost 1 base and the J gene lost 5 bases, with 15 bases spanning the gap. The CDR3 has 15 residues. CDR1 is SEHNR, CDR2 FQNEAQ, per germline (reference sequence). The CDR3 DNA is TGTGCCAGCAGCTTAGAGGGTCGATCGGGGAACGAGCAGTACTTC. Encoded protein: CASSLEGRSGNEQYF.

This clonotype was picked up a small number of times. The chain's CDR3 is CASSLPGQGTYEQYF. As DNA, the CDR3 is TGTGCCAGCTCGCTTCCGGGACAGGGGACCTACGAGCAGTACTTC. The chain recombines TRBV18 with TRBJ2-7, with 10 bases fitting TRBD1. CDR1 is KGHSH and CDR2 is LQKENI in the germline V gene. V lost 6 bases and J lost 2; bases outside the gene matches: 7. The CDR3 totals 15 residues.

About this clonotype: Germline is not matched at one junction end, which may reflect a read error. The chain joins TRBV20-1 to TRBJ2-2, with TRBD2 as a possible D gene (6 bases). Per germline, CDR1 DFQATT and CDR2 SNEGSKA (reference sequence). The CDR3 loop spans 12 amino acids. This CDR3 reads CSARGGMGELFF. The DNA for the CDR3 is TGCAGTGCCAGAGGAGGGATGGGGGAGCTGTTTTTT.

This clonotype has just a few counts. This rearrangement joins TRBV27 to TRBJ2-1; D not resolved. The length of the CDR3 is 14 residues. Germline assignment: CDR1 MNHEY and CDR2 SMNVEV (reference sequence). Trimming removed 6 bases at V and 6 bases at J, with 15 bases between. In nucleotides, the CDR3 is TGTGCCAGCAGGGTTTCCCTTTGGAGCAATGAGCAGTTCTTC. Residues: CASRVSLWSNEQFF.

This clonotype was seen at least ten times. The chain recombines TRBV20-1 with TRBJ1-3, with 10 bases that match TRBD1. The germline gives CDR1 DFQATT, CDR2 SNEGSKA (reference sequence). Germline trimming cut 7 bases from V and 7 bases from J; bases unmatched to any gene: 13. The CDR3 has 15 residues. CDR3: CSVRTGGNLGNTIYF. The CDR3 DNA follows: TGCAGTGTCCGGACAGGGGGTAACCTTGGGAACACCATATATTTT.